These 8 T cell receptor beta chains came from one sample sequenced in a study of cytomegalovirus exposure and HLA in healthy donors. The PCR employed 60 Vbeta primers together with 13 Jbeta primers. Sequencing was performed with immunoSEQ multiplex PCR; in TCRdb, only in-frame clones are kept and a portion is missing. The table shows about 120,000 clones, with 81% occurring only once. Sequenced material: PBMCs. Receptor source: a man younger than 35 in good health and CMV-seronegative.

The chain combines TRBV6-5 with TRBJ2-7; TRBD1 aligns across 8 bases. Germline lookup yields CDR1 MNHEY and CDR2 SVGAGI. The CDR3 runs to 14 residues. V was pared by 3 bases and J by 4 bases, with 5 bases of the junction left unmatched. CDR3 amino acids: CASSYSQGAYEQYF. The CDR3 DNA is TGTGCCAGCAGTTATAGTCAGGGGGCTTACGAGCAGTACTTC.

This clone was detected once. The rearrangement joins TRBV2 to TRBJ1-4; TRBD1 agrees at 7 bases. Germline lookup yields CDR1 SNHLY and CDR2 FYNNEI. There are 15 residues in the CDR3. The V gene end was trimmed by 6 bases and the J gene end by 4 bases; junction bases not matched to a gene: 8. The CDR3 coding sequence is TGTGCCAGCAGCCCAGGGACAGCTTATAATGAAAAACTGTTTTTT. It yields the protein CASSPGTAYNEKLFF. Complete variable domain (other parts from reference TRBV2 and TRBJ1-4): EPEVTQTPSHQVTQMGQEVILRCVPISNHLYFYWYRQILGQKVEFLVSFYNNEISEKSEIFDDQFSVERPDGSNFTLKIRSTKLEDSAMYFCASSPGTAYNEKLFFGSGTQLSVL.

The CDR3 nucleotides read TGCAGCGCCGCGGGCCTCTCCGAGCAGTACTTC. Translation gives CSAAGLSEQYF. This chain joins TRBV29-1 and TRBJ2-7; D might be TRBD2 (5 bases). The V and J ends lost 7 bases and 6 bases respectively, with 13 bases between them. Per the germline V gene, CDR1 is SQVTM and CDR2 is ANQGSEA. The CDR3 runs 11 residues.

The V gene is TRBV7-9, the J gene TRBJ2-4, with D maybe TRBD2 (5 bases). The CDR3 loop spans 13 amino acids. V shed 1 base and J shed 8 bases, with 9 bases lying between them. Germline CDR1 is SEHNR and CDR2 is FQNEAQ (reference sequence). This CDR3 is CASSLGGSDIQYF. CDR3 sequence (DNA): TGTGCCAGCAGCTTAGGGGGTAGCGACATTCAGTACTTC. Complete variable domain (other parts from reference TRBV7-9 and TRBJ2-4): DTGVSQNPRHKITKRGQNVTFRCDPISEHNRLYWYRQTLGQGPEFLTYFQNEAQLEKSRLLSDRFSAERPKGSFSTLEIQRTEQGDSAMYLCASSLGGSDIQYFGAGTRLSVL.

The V call is TRBV2, the J call TRBJ2-1, with 10 positions matching TRBD1. This CDR3 comprises 13 residues. The V gene end was trimmed by 1 base and the J gene end by 14 bases; junction bases not matched to a gene: 5. Germline V gives CDR1 SNHLY, CDR2 FYNNEI. The CDR3 nucleotides are TGTGCCAGCAGTGAAGAGACCGGGACAGGGGAGTTCTTC. Protein sequence: CASSEETGTGEFF.

CDR3 in amino acids: CASSRADEAFF. The CDR3 nucleotides read TGTGCCAGCAGCCGTGCGGATGAAGCTTTCTTT. The V and J genes are TRBV28 and TRBJ1-1; D unclear. Germline V gives CDR1 MDHEN, CDR2 SYDVKM. Trimming stripped 6 bases from V and 7 bases from J, with 9 bases between. There are 11 residues in the CDR3.

The J gene is TRBJ2-3, the V gene TRBV5-6; D not certain. V was trimmed by 3 bases and J by 6 bases, leaving 8 bases between them. The CDR3 runs to 12 residues. Germline CDR1 reads SGHDT; CDR2 reads YYEEEE. CDR3 loop: CASSSRLDTQYF. The CDR3 nucleotides read TGTGCCAGCAGCTCGAGACTGGATACGCAGTATTTT.

The chain uses TRBV6-5 and TRBJ1-6, with 10 bases identical to TRBD1. Germline V lookup: CDR1 MNHEY, CDR2 SVGAGI. Germline trimming cut 7 bases from V and 7 bases from J; bases unmatched to any gene: 7. This CDR3 spans 15 amino acids. The CDR3 nucleotides read TGTGCCAGCACCAGAACGGGACAGGGGAATTCACCCCTCCACTTT. Translating gives CASTRTGQGNSPLHF.